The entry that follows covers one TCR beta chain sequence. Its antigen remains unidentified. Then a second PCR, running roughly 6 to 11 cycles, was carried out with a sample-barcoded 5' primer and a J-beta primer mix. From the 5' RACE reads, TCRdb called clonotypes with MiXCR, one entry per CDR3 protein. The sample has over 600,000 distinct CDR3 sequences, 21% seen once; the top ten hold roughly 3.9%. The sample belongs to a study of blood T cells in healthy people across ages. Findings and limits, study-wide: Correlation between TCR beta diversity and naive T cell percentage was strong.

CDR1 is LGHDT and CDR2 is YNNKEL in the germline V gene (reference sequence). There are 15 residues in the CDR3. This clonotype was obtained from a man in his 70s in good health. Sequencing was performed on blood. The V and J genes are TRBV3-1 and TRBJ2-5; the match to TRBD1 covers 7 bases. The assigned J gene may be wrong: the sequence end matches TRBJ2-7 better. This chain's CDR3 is CASSHSPGGLHEQYF. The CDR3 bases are TGTGCCAGCAGCCACTCTCCAGGGGGTCTCCACGAGCAGTACTTC.